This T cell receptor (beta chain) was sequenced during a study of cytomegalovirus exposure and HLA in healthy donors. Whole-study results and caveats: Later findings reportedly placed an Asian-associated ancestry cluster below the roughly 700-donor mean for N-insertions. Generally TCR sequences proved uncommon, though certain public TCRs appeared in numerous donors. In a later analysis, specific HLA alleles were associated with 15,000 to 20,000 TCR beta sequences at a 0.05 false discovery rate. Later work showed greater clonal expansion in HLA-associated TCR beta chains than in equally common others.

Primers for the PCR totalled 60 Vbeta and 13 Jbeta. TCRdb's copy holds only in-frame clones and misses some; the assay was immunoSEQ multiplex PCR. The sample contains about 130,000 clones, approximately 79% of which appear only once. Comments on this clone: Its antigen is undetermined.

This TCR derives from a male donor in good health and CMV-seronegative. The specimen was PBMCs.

CDR3 amino acids: CASSNGQQNTEAFF. In DNA, the CDR3 is TGTGCCAGCAGCAATGGGCAACAAAACACTGAAGCTTTCTTT. The chain couples TRBV7-9 to TRBJ1-1; D is ambiguous. The V and J ends lost 5 bases and 2 bases respectively, with 12 bases between them. CDR1 and CDR2 (germline): SEHNR, FQNEAQ (reference sequence). This CDR3 region has 14 residues.